One sample yielded the 29 T cell receptor beta chains listed below, sequenced in a study of blood T cell repertoires in COVID-19. The repertoire was sequenced with immunoSEQ multiplex PCR; TCRdb's copy has only in-frame clones and lacks some. The sample carries about 92,000 clones, less than 75% recorded once. The specimen sequenced was peripheral blood. All receptors derive from a woman in her fifties or sixties in a cohort sampled during active or convalescent COVID-19.

This chain uses TRBV5-1 with TRBJ1-2; the D is unclear. This CDR3 has 12 residues. Deletions cut 1 base from V and 7 bases from J, with 8 bases between. Germline lookup yields CDR1 SGHRS and CDR2 YFSETQ. CDR3 residues: CASSLSGVGYTF. The CDR3 region has the DNA TGCGCCAGCAGCTTGTCCGGGGTTGGCTACACCTTC.

This chain links TRBV15 with TRBJ2-2, with D unresolved. The CDR3 contains 16 residues. Germline values: CDR1 LNHNV, CDR2 YYDKDF (reference sequence). Deletions cut 0 bases from V and 1 base from J, with 9 bases between. CDR3 protein: CATSRDPAQNTGELFF. The CDR3 DNA follows: TGTGCCACCAGCAGAGATCCCGCACAGAACACCGGGGAGCTGTTTTTT. Complete variable domain (other parts from reference TRBV15 and TRBJ2-2): DAMVIQNPRYQVTQFGKPVTLSCSQTLNHNVMYWYQQKSSQAPKLLFHYYDKDFNNEADTPDNFQSRRPNTSFCFLDIRSPGLGDTAMYLCATSRDPAQNTGELFFGEGSRLTVL.

The chain uses TRBV7-8 and TRBJ2-5; possible D gene TRBD2, 7 bases. Looked up from germline, CDR1 is SGHVS and CDR2 is FQNEAQ. V was shortened by 1 base and J by 1 base, with 13 bases between the two germline ends. The CDR3 runs 16 residues. CDR3 DNA: TGTGCCAGCAGCTTAGGTGGGAGGGGGAGCCAAGAGACCCAGTACTTC. Encoded protein: CASSLGGRGSQETQYF.

CDR3 sequence reads: CASSPMGQGVGYTF. CDR3 in DNA: TGTGCCAGCAGCCCGATGGGACAGGGGGTTGGCTACACCTTC. J is TRBJ1-2 and V is TRBV3-1 (or the pseudogene TRBV3-2), with 11 bases aligning to TRBD1. With V trimmed by 4 bases and J by 7 bases, 5 bases remained unmatched. The CDR3 extends over 14 amino acids. Germline CDR1 is LGHDT and CDR2 is YNNKEL (reference sequence).

This clone was counted once. J is TRBJ2-5 and V is TRBV7-8; a possible D gene is TRBD1 (6 bases). Germline CDR1 and CDR2: SGHVS and FQNEAQ. The CDR3 is 16 residues long. The V and J ends lost 4 bases and 5 bases respectively, with 20 bases between them. The CDR3 DNA reads TGTGCCAGCAGCTCCCCCCGTCATCCCCAGGGGGAGACCCAGTACTTC. Translation: CASSSPRHPQGETQYF.

This sequence joins TRBV30 and TRBJ2-5; 9 nucleotides align to TRBD1. The junction had 22 bases not matched to a gene; V was cut back by 0 bases and J by 5 bases. The CDR3 has 20 amino acids. Germline V gives CDR1 GTSNPN, CDR2 SVGIG (reference sequence). The CDR3 bases are TGTGCCTGGAGTGTACGGACCCCCCTCCGGGGGACAGGGTTTCGGGAGACCCAGTACTTC. Protein sequence: CAWSVRTPLRGTGFRETQYF.

This rearrangement joins TRBV12-3 or TRBV12-4 to TRBJ1-3, with unresolved D. Trimming removed 6 bases at V and 3 bases at J, with 6 bases between. This CDR3 comprises 12 residues. The CDR3 region is CASSLSGNTIYF. Here the CDR3 DNA reads TGTGCCAGCAGCTTGAGTGGAAACACCATATATTTT.

This rearrangement joins TRBV15 to TRBJ2-5, with TRBD2 as a possible D gene (6 bases). There are 15 residues in the CDR3. Between the trimmed V and J ends, which lost 1 base and 1 base, there was a span of 10 bases. The germline CDR1 and CDR2 sequences are LNHNV and YYDKDF (reference sequence). The CDR3, as DNA: TGTGCCACCAGCAGAGCGACTAGACCCCAAGAGACCCAGTACTTC. As protein: CATSRATRPQETQYF.

In this sample, this clone turned up a few times. The rearrangement joins TRBV9 to TRBJ1-2; 7 nucleotides align to TRBD1. Germline values: CDR1 SGDLS, CDR2 YYNGEE. The ends lost 2 bases at V and 3 bases at J; junction bases unmatched: 1. The CDR3 runs to 13 residues. The CDR3 here is CASSVTGDYGYTF. For the CDR3, the DNA is TGTGCCAGCAGCGTCACAGGGGACTATGGCTACACCTTC.

J is TRBJ2-5 and V is TRBV24-1; D perhaps matches TRBD2 (6 bases). V was cut by 5 bases and J by 2 bases, with 14 bases left in between. The CDR3 has 15 amino acids. CDR1 KGHDR and CDR2 SFDVKD come from the germline V gene. In DNA form, the CDR3 reads TGTGCCACCAGTGCGGGGGATAATACGCAAGAGACCCAGTACTTC. It is translated as CATSAGDNTQETQYF.

This chain joins TRBV3-1 (or the pseudogene TRBV3-2) and TRBJ1-6; perhaps TRBD1 as D (6 bases). V lost 0 bases to trimming and J lost 6 bases, with 9 bases between them. The CDR3 contains 15 residues. Germline V CDR1 and CDR2: LGHDT, YNNKEL (reference sequence). The CDR3 sequence is CASSQEGAPNSPLHF. The DNA of the CDR3 is TGTGCCAGCAGCCAAGAGGGGGCGCCTAATTCACCCCTCCACTTT.

This clone showed up just once. The chain links TRBV5-1 to TRBJ1-1; 11 bases are shared with TRBD1. CDR1 and CDR2 (germline): SGHRS, YFSETQ. The CDR3 length is 16 residues. V trimming: 1 base; J trimming: 3 bases; junction bases outside the gene matches: 5. CDR3 residues: CASSLYGQGADTEAFF. Here the CDR3 DNA reads TGCGCCAGCAGCTTGTATGGACAGGGGGCGGACACTGAAGCTTTCTTT.

This clone was counted once. The chain carries TRBV27 and TRBJ2-5; 9 bases match TRBD2. CDR1 MNHEY and CDR2 SMNVEV come from the germline V gene (reference sequence). The CDR3 covers 15 residues. V shed 7 bases, J shed 5 bases, and the junction held 11 bases outside the gene matches. The CDR3 sequence is CASTTRRGGHETQYF. The CDR3 DNA sequence: TGTGCCAGCACGACGCGGCGGGGGGGCCATGAGACCCAGTACTTC.

The chain couples TRBV7-2 to TRBJ1-1; 10 bases align to TRBD1. The germline V gene encodes CDR1 SGHTA and CDR2 FQGNSA. J gave up 0 bases and V 2 bases, and 6 bases lay outside the gene matches. CDR3 length: 17 amino acids. For the CDR3, the DNA is TGTGCCAGCAGCTTAAGGGGACAGGGGCAAATGAACACTGAAGCTTTCTTT. Its protein product is CASSLRGQGQMNTEAFF.

The J gene is TRBJ2-3, the V gene TRBV20-1, with 7 bases aligning to TRBD1. CDR1 DFQATT and CDR2 SNEGSKA come from the germline V gene (reference sequence). The V gene end was trimmed by 5 bases and the J gene end by 5 bases; junction bases not matched to a gene: 1. CDR3 length: 11 amino acids. The CDR3 loop is CSARTGDTQYF. The CDR3 coding sequence is TGCAGTGCTCGGACAGGAGATACGCAGTATTTT.

J is TRBJ1-3 and V is TRBV4-3; TRBD1 is a possible D gene (5 bases). The germline V gene has CDR1 LGHNA and CDR2 YSLEER. V lost 3 bases, J lost 0 bases, and 9 bases lay in between. This CDR3 spans 15 amino acids. CDR3 region: CASSHYRSSGNTIYF. CDR3 nucleotide sequence: TGCGCCAGCAGCCACTACAGGAGCTCTGGAAACACCATATATTTT.

The genes are TRBV6-2 or TRBV6-3 and TRBJ2-2; 10 bases agree with TRBD2. Germline-derived CDR1 and CDR2 are MNHEY and SVGEGT. The CDR3 has 15 amino acids. V shed 6 bases, J shed 4 bases, and the junction held 5 bases outside the gene matches. The CDR3 loop is CASSRSSGSTGELFF. Written as DNA, the CDR3 is TGTGCCAGCAGCCGCTCTAGCGGGAGCACCGGGGAGCTGTTTTTT.

The genes are TRBV7-8 and TRBJ1-4; TRBD1 matches 10 bases. The trim removed 3 bases at V and 7 bases at J, leaving 5 bases unmatched. CDR1 is SGHVS, CDR2 FQNEAQ, per germline. The CDR3 sequence is 15 residues long. The CDR3 spells CASSFKGTGVEKLFF. The CDR3 DNA reads TGTGCCAGCAGCTTTAAGGGGACAGGGGTTGAAAAACTGTTTTTT.

This clone has only a few counts. The chain is built from TRBV19 and TRBJ1-1; 10 positions agree with TRBD1. The CDR3 is made up of 15 amino acids. Germline CDR1 reads LNHDA; CDR2 reads SQIVND (reference sequence). With V trimmed by 3 bases and J by 4 bases, 5 bases remained unmatched. CDR3 bases: TGTGCCAGTAGTATCGTGGGGACAGGGGTCACTGAAGCTTTCTTT. Amino acid sequence: CASSIVGTGVTEAFF.

This chain connects TRBV6-6 to TRBJ1-5; maybe TRBD1 (5 bases). The V end was cut by 8 bases, the J end by 2 bases, with 13 bases between. The CDR3 length is 14 residues. Germline V CDR1 and CDR2: MNHNY, SVGAGI (reference sequence). CDR3: CASDVGGGNQPQHF. The CDR3 DNA follows: TGTGCCAGCGACGTGGGGGGTGGCAATCAGCCCCAGCATTTT.

Worth noting for this clone: Other DNA sequences of this sample code for an identical CDR3. This rearrangement joins TRBV5-1 to TRBJ2-7; D is undetermined. The V gene's germline CDR1 is SGHRS and CDR2 YFSETQ. Trimming left V 0 bases short and J 4 bases short, with 11 bases between. CDR3 length: 14 amino acids. CDR3 nucleotide sequence: TGCGCCAGCAGCTTGGTGGCAGGATCTTACGAGCAGTACTTC. Amino acids: CASSLVAGSYEQYF.

The chain couples TRBV7-9 to TRBJ2-3; no definite D call. The germline CDR1 and CDR2 sequences are SEHNR and FQNEAQ (reference sequence). The CDR3 sequence is 14 residues long. V gave up 2 bases and J gave up 2 bases, with 8 bases separating them. This CDR3 is CASSLSAFTDTQYF. The CDR3, as DNA: TGTGCCAGCAGCTTAAGCGCCTTCACAGATACGCAGTATTTT.

The chain has TRBV19 and TRBJ1-2, with 8 bases that match TRBD1. V lost 2 bases to trimming and J lost 4 bases; unmatched junction nucleotides: 3. Per germline, CDR1 LNHDA and CDR2 SQIVND (reference sequence). The CDR3 has 14 amino acids. As DNA, the CDR3 is TGTGCCAGTAGTATAAAGACAGGGGTCTATGGCTACACCTTC. This gives the protein CASSIKTGVYGYTF.

The chain couples TRBV9 to TRBJ1-5; 9 bases are a match to TRBD1. The CDR3 is 14 residues long. Germline CDR1 and CDR2: SGDLS and YYNGEE. V shed 3 bases, J shed 9 bases, and the junction held 7 bases outside the gene matches. CDR3 in amino acids: CASSAGQGRGPQHF. Written as DNA, the CDR3 is TGTGCCAGCAGCGCGGGACAGGGCCGGGGGCCCCAGCATTTT.

The table lists this clone with a few counts. V usage is TRBV7-9 and J usage is TRBJ2-7; the match to TRBD2 covers 12 bases. Germline CDR1 is SEHNR and CDR2 is FQNEAQ (reference sequence). The CDR3 runs to 15 residues. After removal of 8 bases from V and 2 bases from J, the junction contained 7 bases not matched to a gene. CDR3 in amino acids: CASSTWTSGAYEQYF. The CDR3 nucleotides read TGTGCCAGCTCTACCTGGACTAGCGGGGCCTACGAGCAGTACTTC.

V usage is TRBV28 and J usage is TRBJ1-2, with D uncertain. Germline CDR1 reads MDHEN; CDR2 reads SYDVKM. The V end was cut by 2 bases, the J end by 1 base, with 8 bases between. The CDR3 totals 14 residues. The CDR3 DNA reads TGTGCCAGCAGTTTAGCGGGCGGTAACTATGGCTACACCTTC. This gives the protein CASSLAGGNYGYTF.

DNA for the CDR3: TGTGCCAGCAGTGAACGGGACAGGGGGCTAATCGGGGAGCTGTTTTTT. Amino acids: CASSERDRGLIGELFF. This chain joins TRBV25-1 and TRBJ2-2; 12 bases agree with TRBD1. With V trimmed by 2 bases and J by 7 bases, 5 bases remained unmatched. There are 16 residues in the CDR3. Germline values: CDR1 MGHDK, CDR2 SYGVNS.

This clone appeared a single time. This chain connects TRBV10-3 to TRBJ1-2; D not resolved. The germline gives CDR1 ENHRY, CDR2 SYGVKD. Trimming took off 9 bases at V and 4 bases at J, with 15 bases between the two ends. The CDR3 is 13 residues long. The CDR3 DNA sequence: TGTGCCATGGAGGCACACCCTGGCTATGGCTACACCTTC. Translation: CAMEAHPGYGYTF.

The chain is built from TRBV18 and TRBJ2-7; the match to TRBD2 covers 8 bases. The CDR3 extends over 15 amino acids. The V gene's germline CDR1 is KGHSH and CDR2 LQKENI. Losses at the gene ends were 6 bases for V and 5 bases for J; bases not matched to a gene: 12. CDR3 region: CASSPGGGFIHEQYF. The CDR3 DNA reads as TGTGCCAGCTCCCCGGGAGGGGGGTTTATACACGAGCAGTACTTC. Full variable domain (outside the CDR3, taken from reference TRBV18 and TRBJ2-7): NAGVMQNPRHLVRRRGQEARLRCSPMKGHSHVYWYRQLPEEGLKFMVYLQKENIIDESGMPKERFSAEFPKEGPSILRIQQVVRGDSAAYFCASSPGGGFIHEQYFGPGTRLTVT.